These 27 T cell receptor beta chains originate from one sample sequenced in a study of cytomegalovirus exposure and HLA in healthy donors. The primer mix had 60 Vbeta and 13 Jbeta primers. The assay was immunoSEQ multiplex PCR, and TCRdb's table has in-frame clones only and misses some. The data hold more than 150,000 clones, with roughly 84% observed a single time. Sequencing input: PBMCs. All receptors come from a boy aged 5-17 years in good health and CMV-seronegative.

The rearrangement links TRBV15 to TRBJ2-4; 7 bases fit TRBD2. The ends lost 5 bases at V and 5 bases at J; junction bases unmatched: 15. In germline, CDR1 is LNHNV, CDR2 YYDKDF (reference sequence). The CDR3 contains 17 residues. The CDR3 here is CATSPTAGEVAQNIQYF. In nucleotides, the CDR3 is TGTGCCACCAGCCCCACGGCGGGGGAGGTCGCCCAAAACATTCAGTACTTC. Together with reference TRBV15 and TRBJ2-4, the CDR3 gives the full variable domain: DAMVIQNPRYQVTQFGKPVTLSCSQTLNHNVMYWYQQKSSQAPKLLFHYYDKDFNNEADTPDNFQSRRPNTSFCFLDIRSPGLGDTAMYLCATSPTAGEVAQNIQYFGAGTRLSVL.

The chain uses TRBV7-9 and TRBJ2-7; perhaps TRBD2 as D (6 bases). Per germline, CDR1 SEHNR and CDR2 FQNEAQ (reference sequence). The CDR3 consists of 14 residues. V lost 4 bases and J lost 3, with 13 bases in between. The CDR3 region is CASSSRDHDYEQYF. Written as DNA, the CDR3 is TGTGCCAGCAGCTCGCGGGATCATGACTACGAGCAGTACTTC.

This clone was seen only once. The chain uses TRBV5-6 and TRBJ1-5, with D unresolved. V was shortened by 4 bases and J by 3 bases, with 11 bases between the two germline ends. This CDR3 is 14 amino acids long. Germline lookup yields CDR1 SGHDT and CDR2 YYEEEE. CDR3 protein: CASSLGRINQPQHF. CDR3 DNA: TGTGCCAGCAGCCTAGGCCGCATCAATCAGCCCCAGCATTTT.

The chain carries TRBV6-5 and TRBJ1-6; 7 positions match TRBD1. The germline CDR1 and CDR2 sequences are MNHEY and SVGAGI. V was pared by 7 bases and J by 10 bases, with 13 bases of the junction left unmatched. The CDR3 length is 15 residues. CDR3 protein: CASISRQGEESPLHF. In DNA form, the CDR3 reads TGTGCCAGCATATCACGCCAGGGGGAAGAATCACCCCTCCACTTT.

The CDR3 nucleotides are TGTGCCAGCTCAGACCGGAGCTCTGGAAACACCATATATTTT. This sequence encodes CASSDRSSGNTIYF. This chain links TRBV9 with TRBJ1-3, with D hard to call. In germline, CDR1 is SGDLS, CDR2 YYNGEE. The V end lost 7 bases, the J end lost 0 bases, and 11 bases lay between the germline ends. The CDR3 loop spans 14 amino acids.

In this sample, this clone turned up a few times. This rearrangement joins TRBV5-4 to TRBJ1-1, with D perhaps matching TRBD1 (6 bases). Germline values: CDR1 SGHNT, CDR2 YYREEE (reference sequence). V was shortened by 2 bases and J by 8 bases, with 13 bases between the two germline ends. This CDR3 is 13 amino acids long. This CDR3 is CASSLTGMSEAFF. The CDR3 nucleotides are TGTGCCAGCAGCTTAACAGGGATGTCGGAAGCTTTCTTT.

Note on this clone: The junction does not match germline at one end; this may be a read error. This rearrangement joins TRBV6-5 to TRBJ1-4; 7 bases are a match to TRBD1. Germline V gene sequence: CDR1 MNHEY, CDR2 SVGAGI. This CDR3 has 13 amino acids. CDR3 amino acids: CASSYSNSGQLYF. The CDR3 DNA reads TGTGCCAGCAGTTACTCAAACTCGGGACAGCTCTATTTT.

The chain uses TRBV30 and TRBJ1-4, with TRBD1 matching 7 bases. Germline V gives CDR1 GTSNPN, CDR2 SVGIG (reference sequence). With 0 bases clipped from V and 5 bases from J, the junction kept 6 bases outside the gene matches. The CDR3 covers 15 residues. CDR3 coding DNA: TGTGCCTGGAGTGTAAAGGGACAGAGCAATGAAAAACTGTTTTTT. This gives the protein CAWSVKGQSNEKLFF.

The chain couples TRBV7-6 to TRBJ2-3; 8 bases map to TRBD2. Germline V gene lookup returns CDR1 SGHVS and CDR2 FNYEAQ. This CDR3 has 15 residues. V was clipped by 6 bases and J by 1 base; unmatched bases: 6. CDR3 region: CASRARGGRTDTQYF. As DNA, the CDR3 is TGTGCCAGCAGGGCACGCGGGGGGCGCACAGATACGCAGTATTTT.

V gene TRBV25-1 combines with J gene TRBJ1-1; D possibly corresponds to TRBD1 (5 bases). The germline gives CDR1 MGHDK, CDR2 SYGVNS. The ends were cut back, 3 bases at V and 6 bases at J, with 17 bases in the middle. This CDR3 has 15 residues. The CDR3 protein is CASSESSGFLAEAFF. In DNA, the CDR3 is TGTGCCAGCAGTGAGAGTTCAGGGTTCCTCGCTGAAGCTTTCTTT.

This clone was detected only once. The chain uses TRBV2 and TRBJ2-1; 8 positions match TRBD2. There are 16 residues in the CDR3. Germline V gene lookup returns CDR1 SNHLY and CDR2 FYNNEI. Trimming removed 7 bases from V and 4 bases from J; junction bases left unmatched: 12. The CDR3 sequence: CASMRTLAGSYNEQFF. The DNA of the CDR3 is TGTGCCAGCATGAGAACCTTAGCGGGATCTTACAATGAGCAGTTCTTC.

This rearrangement joins TRBV2 to TRBJ1-2, with D uncertain. Germline V gives CDR1 SNHLY, CDR2 FYNNEI. V gave up 2 bases and J gave up 6 bases, with 10 bases separating them. The CDR3 is 13 amino acids. CDR3 residues: CASSERETNGYTF. For the CDR3, the DNA is TGTGCCAGCAGTGAACGGGAGACTAATGGCTACACCTTC.

The chain combines TRBV7-9 with TRBJ1-3, with D possibly TRBD1 on 6 matching bases. With 6 bases removed from V and 4 bases from J, the gap between germline ends came to 16 bases. The CDR3 length is 15 residues. Germline lookup yields CDR1 SEHNR and CDR2 FQNEAQ (reference sequence). CDR3 loop: CASRQQGPGGNTIYF. The CDR3 nucleotides are TGTGCCAGCAGACAACAGGGTCCGGGCGGAAACACCATATATTTT.

This chain uses TRBV6-5 with TRBJ1-2, with 7 positions matching TRBD1. There are 13 residues in the CDR3. The germline V gene has CDR1 MNHEY and CDR2 SVGAGI. V lost 6 bases, J lost 4 bases, and 5 bases stayed unmatched. CDR3 bases: TGTGCCAGCAGACGACAGGGTTTCTATGGCTACACCTTC. Residues: CASRRQGFYGYTF.

The table lists this clone with a few counts. The rearrangement joins TRBV28 to TRBJ1-4, with D perhaps matching TRBD1 (6 bases). The CDR3 is 14 residues long. V was cut by 1 base and J by 8 bases, with 11 bases left in between. The germline CDR1 and CDR2 sequences are MDHEN and SYDVKM. The DNA for the CDR3 is TGTGCCAGCAGTTTATCAGGGGCTGGGGAAAAACTGTTTTTT. As protein: CASSLSGAGEKLFF.

The V gene is TRBV7-9, the J gene TRBJ1-1; possibly TRBD1 for D (5 bases). CDR3 length: 14 residues. V shed 6 bases and J shed 4 bases, with 15 bases lying between them. CDR1 and CDR2 from the germline V gene are SEHNR and FQNEAQ (reference sequence). Here the CDR3 DNA reads TGTGCCAGCAGACCGGAGACAGACCTCACTGAAGCTTTCTTT. Its translation is CASRPETDLTEAFF.

The chain joins TRBV11-2 to TRBJ2-7; possible D gene TRBD1, 5 bases. The CDR3 consists of 12 residues. Germline V gene sequence: CDR1 SGHAT, CDR2 FQNNGV. Trimming took off 4 bases at V and 3 bases at J, with 7 bases between the two ends. This CDR3 is CASSSDSYEQYF. The CDR3 bases are TGTGCCAGCAGCTCTGACAGCTACGAGCAGTACTTC.

The chain combines TRBV4-2 with TRBJ2-3; D gene ambiguous. Germline loops: CDR1 LGHNA, CDR2 YNFKEQ. The CDR3 contains 12 residues. V was cut by 0 bases and J by 5 bases, with 3 bases left in between. CDR3 sequence reads: CASSQDLDTQYF. In DNA, the CDR3 is TGTGCCAGCAGCCAAGACCTAGATACGCAGTATTTT.

The V and J genes are TRBV5-4 and TRBJ1-5; D is undetermined. Germline CDR1 reads SGHNT; CDR2 reads YYREEE (reference sequence). This CDR3 has 13 amino acids. Trimming pared 1 base from V and 3 bases from J, leaving 5 bases between. The DNA for the CDR3 is TGTGCCAGCAGCTTGTGGCCCAATCAGCCCCAGCATTTT. Its protein product is CASSLWPNQPQHF.

CDR3 sequence: CASSQVGAGTSGRAETDTQYF. Here the CDR3 DNA reads TGCGCCAGCAGCCAAGTGGGGGCGGGGACTAGCGGGAGGGCCGAGACAGATACGCAGTATTTT. The V and J genes are TRBV4-1 and TRBJ2-3, with 16 bases identical to TRBD2. There are 21 residues in the CDR3. CDR1 is MGHRA and CDR2 is YSYEKL in the germline V gene. V lost 1 base, J lost 3 bases, and 13 bases stayed unmatched.

The gene calls are TRBV14 and TRBJ1-1; 10 bases are a match to TRBD1. V lost 6 bases, J lost 0 bases, and 7 bases stayed unmatched. CDR3 length equals 16 residues. The germline V gene has CDR1 SGHDN and CDR2 FVKESK. CDR3 DNA sequence: TGTGCCAGCAGGGGATGGACAGGGGGTATGAACACTGAAGCTTTCTTT. This encodes CASRGWTGGMNTEAFF.

The chain uses TRBV9 and TRBJ1-5; tentative D call: TRBD1 (6 bases). Trimming cost V 4 bases and J 4 bases, with 15 bases left between them. Per germline, CDR1 SGDLS and CDR2 YYNGEE. This CDR3 contains 15 residues. CDR3 amino acids: CASSITGQQNQPQHF. The CDR3 DNA follows: TGTGCCAGCAGCATAACGGGACAACAAAATCAGCCCCAGCATTTT.

The chain joins TRBV18 to TRBJ1-1, with a possible D match to TRBD1 (5 bases). The V gene lost 2 bases and the J gene lost 1 base, with 5 bases spanning the gap. Per germline, CDR1 KGHSH and CDR2 LQKENI. This CDR3 contains 13 residues. The CDR3 bases are TGTGCCAGCTCACCAGGACAGAACACTGAAGCTTTCTTT. It translates to CASSPGQNTEAFF. The full variable domain, with the rest looked up from reference TRBV18 and TRBJ1-1, is NAGVMQNPRHLVRRRGQEARLRCSPMKGHSHVYWYRQLPEEGLKFMVYLQKENIIDESGMPKERFSAEFPKEGPSILRIQQVVRGDSAAYFCASSPGQNTEAFFGQGTRLTVV.

The J gene is TRBJ1-4, the V gene TRBV7-2; TRBD1 matches 8 bases. V shed 3 bases, J shed 10 bases, and the junction held 7 bases outside the gene matches. The V gene's germline CDR1 is SGHTA and CDR2 FQGNSA. The CDR3 spans 14 residues. CDR3 DNA: TGTGCCAGCAGCTTGGACAGGGTAAACGGAAAACTGTTTTTT. Encoded protein: CASSLDRVNGKLFF.

This clone was seen a handful of times. This chain uses TRBV7-2 with TRBJ1-5, with 7 bases matching TRBD1. Germline V gives CDR1 SGHTA, CDR2 FQGNSA. CDR3 length: 15 residues. The V gene end was trimmed by 5 bases and the J gene end by 3 bases; junction bases not matched to a gene: 7. The CDR3 nucleotides are TGTGCCAGCAGCCTTACAGGGGCCCCCAATCAGCCCCAGCATTTT. Its translation is CASSLTGAPNQPQHF.

The chain links TRBV7-8 to TRBJ2-5; no clear D gene. The length of the CDR3 is 12 residues. V lost 8 bases and J 7 bases, leaving 14 bases between the germline ends. The germline V gene encodes CDR1 SGHVS and CDR2 FQNEAQ. As DNA, the CDR3 is TGTGCCAGCGGCGGCCGGGTTGGGACCCAGTACTTC. Its protein is CASGGRVGTQYF.

V gene TRBV7-9 combines with J gene TRBJ1-2; 7 positions agree with TRBD1. Trimming removed 5 bases from V and 1 base from J; junction bases left unmatched: 7. The germline V gene encodes CDR1 SEHNR and CDR2 FQNEAQ (reference sequence). This CDR3 is 15 amino acids long. The CDR3, as DNA: TGTGCCAGCAGCCCCGAGACAGGGTTTAACTATGGCTACACCTTC. It codes for CASSPETGFNYGYTF.